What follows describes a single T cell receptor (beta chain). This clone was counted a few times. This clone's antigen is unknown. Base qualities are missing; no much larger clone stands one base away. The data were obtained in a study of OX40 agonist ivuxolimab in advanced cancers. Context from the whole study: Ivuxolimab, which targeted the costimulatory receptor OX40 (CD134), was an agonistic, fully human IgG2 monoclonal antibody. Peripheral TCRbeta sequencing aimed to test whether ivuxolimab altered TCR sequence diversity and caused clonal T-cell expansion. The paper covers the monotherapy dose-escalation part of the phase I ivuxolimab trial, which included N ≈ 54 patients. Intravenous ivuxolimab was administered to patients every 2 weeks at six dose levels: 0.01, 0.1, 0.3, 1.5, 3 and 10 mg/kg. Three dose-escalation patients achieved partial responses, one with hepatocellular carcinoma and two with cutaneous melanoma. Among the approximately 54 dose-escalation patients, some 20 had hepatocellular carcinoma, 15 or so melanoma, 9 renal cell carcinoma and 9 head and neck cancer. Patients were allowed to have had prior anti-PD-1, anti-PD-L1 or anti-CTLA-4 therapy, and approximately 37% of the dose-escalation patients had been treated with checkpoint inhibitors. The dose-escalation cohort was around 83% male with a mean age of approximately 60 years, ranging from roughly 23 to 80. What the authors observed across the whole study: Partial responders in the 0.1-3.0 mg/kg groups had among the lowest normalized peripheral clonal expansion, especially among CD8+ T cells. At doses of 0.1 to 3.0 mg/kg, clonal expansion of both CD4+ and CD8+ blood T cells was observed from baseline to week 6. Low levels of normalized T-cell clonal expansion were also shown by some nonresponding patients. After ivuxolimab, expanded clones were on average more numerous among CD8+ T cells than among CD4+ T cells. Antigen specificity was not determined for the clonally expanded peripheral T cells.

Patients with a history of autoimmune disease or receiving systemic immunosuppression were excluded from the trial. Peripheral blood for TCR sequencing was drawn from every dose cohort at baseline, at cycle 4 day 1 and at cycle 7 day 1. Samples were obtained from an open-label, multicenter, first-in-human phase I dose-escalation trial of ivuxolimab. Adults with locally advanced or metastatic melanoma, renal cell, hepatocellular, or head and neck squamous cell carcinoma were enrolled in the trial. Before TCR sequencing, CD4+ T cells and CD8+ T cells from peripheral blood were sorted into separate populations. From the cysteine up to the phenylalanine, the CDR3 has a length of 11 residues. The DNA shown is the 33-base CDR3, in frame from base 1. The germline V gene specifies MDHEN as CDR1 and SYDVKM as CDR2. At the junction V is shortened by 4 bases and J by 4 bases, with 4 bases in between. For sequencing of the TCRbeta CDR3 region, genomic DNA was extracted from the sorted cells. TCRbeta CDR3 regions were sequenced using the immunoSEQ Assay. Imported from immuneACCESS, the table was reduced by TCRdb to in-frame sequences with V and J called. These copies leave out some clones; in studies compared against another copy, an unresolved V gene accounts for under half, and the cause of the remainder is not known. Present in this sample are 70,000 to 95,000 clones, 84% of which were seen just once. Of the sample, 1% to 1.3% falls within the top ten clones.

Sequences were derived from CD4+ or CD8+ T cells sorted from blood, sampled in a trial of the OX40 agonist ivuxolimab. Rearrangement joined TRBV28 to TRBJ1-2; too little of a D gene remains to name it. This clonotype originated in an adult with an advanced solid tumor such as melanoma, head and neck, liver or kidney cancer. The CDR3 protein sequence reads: CASSSGYGYTF. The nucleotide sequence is TGTGCCAGCAGTTCAGGCTATGGCTACACCTTC.